The 26 T cell receptor beta chains below were found in one sample sequenced in a study of CD8 T cells in ankylosing spondylitis. TCRdb called the 5' RACE reads again in MiXCR, with one record for every CDR3 protein. Seen here are about 31,000 distinct CDR3 sequences, about 7.2% observed once, and the top ten hold more than 9%. The sample consisted of blood, either unsorted or a sorted T cell fraction (not recorded which). The receptor set was obtained from a male donor with ankylosing spondylitis or in good health (not recorded which).

This clonotype was counted only a few times. V gene TRBV24-1 combines with J gene TRBJ2-1, with 10 bases matching TRBD2. This CDR3 has 16 amino acids. V shed 4 bases and J 6 bases; nucleotides not matched to a gene: 8. CDR1 is KGHDR and CDR2 is SFDVKD in the germline V gene. The chain's CDR3 is CATSDPTSGNVNEQFF. The CDR3 region has the DNA TGTGCCACCAGTGACCCAACTAGCGGGAATGTCAATGAGCAGTTCTTC.

CDR3 sequence: CASSQTPYNEQFF. CDR3 nucleotide sequence: TGTGCCAGCAGCCAGACACCTTACAATGAGCAGTTCTTC. This chain links TRBV12-3 or TRBV12-4 with TRBJ2-1; no definite D call. This CDR3 comprises 13 residues. Between the trimmed V and J ends, which lost 6 bases and 4 bases, there was a span of 10 bases.

This clonotype was seen only a few times. The rearrangement links TRBV6-6 to TRBJ2-3; 11 nucleotides match TRBD2. The V and J ends lost 6 bases and 6 bases, in that order; junction bases with no gene match: 8. Per germline, CDR1 MNHNY and CDR2 SVGAGI (reference sequence). The CDR3 consists of 15 residues. The CDR3 reads CASRTTSGSSDTQYF. The CDR3 DNA is TGTGCCAGCAGAACTACTAGCGGGAGTAGTGATACGCAGTATTTT.

This clonotype came up many times. The genes are TRBV12-3 or TRBV12-4 and TRBJ1-4; D gene ambiguous. The V end was cut by 6 bases, the J end by 6 bases, with 14 bases between. This CDR3 is built from 14 residues. The CDR3 DNA reads TGTGCCAGCAGCCAAATCCCGAGAGATGAAAAACTGTTTTTT. It translates to CASSQIPRDEKLFF.

This clonotype was observed at least ten times. The chain is built from TRBV3-1 and TRBJ2-1, with 7 bases matching TRBD1. Germline lookup yields CDR1 LGHDT and CDR2 YNNKEL (reference sequence). V lost 3 bases and J lost 5; bases outside the gene matches: 4. The CDR3 loop spans 14 amino acids. The CDR3 DNA reads as TGTGCCAGCAGCCACGACAGGGTCGACAATGAGCAGTTCTTC. It is translated as CASSHDRVDNEQFF.

This clonotype was observed many times. The chain uses TRBV3-1 and TRBJ2-3; D is uncertain. Trimming left V 3 bases short and J 3 bases short, with 16 bases between. Germline CDR1 is LGHDT and CDR2 is YNNKEL (reference sequence). This CDR3 comprises 16 residues. The CDR3 loop is CASSHLVHPATDTQYF. Here the CDR3 DNA reads TGTGCCAGCAGCCATCTAGTCCATCCAGCTACAGATACGCAGTATTTT.

This clonotype was seen a few times. V gene TRBV29-1 combines with J gene TRBJ2-4, with a tentative D call TRBD1 (6 bases). Trimming pared 4 bases from V and 8 bases from J, leaving 12 bases between. This CDR3 spans 12 amino acids. Germline lookup yields CDR1 SQVTM and CDR2 ANQGSEA. The CDR3 DNA reads as TGCAGCGTTGCGTCAGGGGATCACATTCAGTACTTC. It yields the protein CSVASGDHIQYF.

The V call is TRBV12-3 or TRBV12-4, the J call TRBJ2-2; TRBD2 is a possible D gene (5 bases). Deletions cut 5 bases from V and 4 bases from J, with 11 bases between. The CDR3 length is 14 residues. CDR3 bases: TGTGCCAGCAGTCTCGGACTTCTCACCGGGGAGCTGTTTTTT. It encodes CASSLGLLTGELFF.

This clonotype showed up many times. The chain uses TRBV12-3 or TRBV12-4 and TRBJ2-7; the match to TRBD2 covers 9 bases. This CDR3 comprises 15 residues. V shed 1 base and J 0 bases; nucleotides not matched to a gene: 1. CDR3 DNA: TGTGCCAGCAGTTTAGGACTAGCGGCCTCCTACGAGCAGTACTTC. Its protein product is CASSLGLAASYEQYF.

This clonotype was seen ten or more times. The chain recombines TRBV5-1 with TRBJ2-3; TRBD2 aligns across 10 bases. This CDR3 has 16 residues. Germline V gene data show CDR1 as SGHRS and CDR2 as YFSETQ. V was pared by 0 bases and J by 6 bases, with 7 bases of the junction left unmatched. CDR3 region: CASSLGVAGGSDTQYF. CDR3 nucleotides: TGCGCCAGCAGCTTGGGAGTAGCGGGAGGTTCTGATACGCAGTATTTT. The full variable domain, its missing parts supplied by reference TRBV5-1 and TRBJ2-3, is KAGVTQTPRYLIKTRGQQVTLSCSPISGHRSVSWYQQTPGQGLQFLFEYFSETQRNKGNFPGRFSGRQFSNSRSEMNVSTLELGDSALYLCASSLGVAGGSDTQYFGPGTRLTVL.

The table lists this clonotype with many counts. This chain links TRBV2 with TRBJ2-1; 8 bases map to TRBD1. The CDR3 covers 14 residues. Germline V CDR1 and CDR2: SNHLY, FYNNEI. Germline trimming cut 6 bases from V and 4 bases from J; bases unmatched to any gene: 5. CDR3 DNA: TGTGCCAGCAGGAGACAGGGGACATACAATGAGCAGTTCTTC. This codes for CASRRQGTYNEQFF. Based on the CDR3 plus reference TRBV2 and TRBJ2-1, the full variable domain is EPEVTQTPSHQVTQMGQEVILRCVPISNHLYFYWYRQILGQKVEFLVSFYNNEISEKSEIFDDQFSVERPDGSNFTLKIRSTKLEDSAMYFCASRRQGTYNEQFFGPGTRLTVL.

This clonotype was observed many times. The V gene is TRBV5-1, the J gene TRBJ2-7, with D perhaps given as TRBD1 or TRBD2 (5 bases each). In germline, CDR1 is SGHRS, CDR2 YFSETQ. Trimming stripped 3 bases from V and 3 bases from J, with 19 bases between. This CDR3 spans 16 amino acids. As DNA, the CDR3 is TGCGCCAGCAGCTACAACCCCCGGGACGGGTTCTACGAGCAGTACTTC. Translating it yields CASSYNPRDGFYEQYF.

The chain carries TRBV20-1 and TRBJ2-1, with TRBD2 matching over 8 bases. This CDR3 is built from 12 residues. The trim removed 6 bases at V and 12 bases at J, leaving 10 bases unmatched. CDR1 is DFQATT, CDR2 SNEGSKA, per germline (reference sequence). The CDR3 region has the DNA TGCAGTGCCCCAACTAGCGGACTAACGCAGTTCTTC. The encoded protein is CSAPTSGLTQFF.

Many counts were recorded for this clonotype. The chain employs TRBV6-5 and TRBJ2-1; possible D gene TRBD2, 6 bases. CDR3 length equals 15 residues. Between the trimmed V and J ends, which lost 4 bases and 5 bases, there was a span of 15 bases. CDR1 MNHEY and CDR2 SVGAGI come from the germline V gene. In DNA form, the CDR3 reads TGTGCCAGCAGTTGGGTAGCGGCAAGCAACAATGAGCAGTTCTTC. It codes for CASSWVAASNNEQFF.

This clonotype was seen many times. The chain employs TRBV12-3 or TRBV12-4 and TRBJ1-2; D is ambiguous. The V end was cut by 0 bases, the J end by 4 bases, with 9 bases between. This CDR3 contains 14 residues. The CDR3 nucleotides are TGTGCCAGCAGTTTAGCTTACCGTGGCTATGGCTACACCTTC. It codes for CASSLAYRGYGYTF.

This clonotype has ten or more counts. CDR3 amino acids: CSVVGLTSTNEQYF. As DNA, the CDR3 is TGCAGCGTTGTGGGACTCACCTCGACCAACGAGCAGTACTTC. J is TRBJ2-7 and V is TRBV29-1, with D possibly being TRBD2 (6 bases). V lost 4 bases and J 5 bases, leaving 18 bases between the germline ends. The germline gives CDR1 SQVTM, CDR2 ANQGSEA. CDR3 length: 14 amino acids.

This clonotype was observed many times. The CDR3 bases are TGCAGCGCTCCGGGACTAGCGCAAAATGAGCAGTTCTTC. Encoded protein: CSAPGLAQNEQFF. The rearrangement uses TRBV29-1 and TRBJ2-1, with 10 bases fitting TRBD2. The CDR3 has 13 residues. The junction had 7 bases not matched to a gene; V was cut back by 7 bases and J by 7 bases. Per the germline V gene, CDR1 is SQVTM and CDR2 is ANQGSEA.

The chain employs TRBV4-1 and TRBJ1-1, with D tentatively TRBD1 (6 bases). V lost 0 bases to trimming and J lost 1 base, with 12 bases between them. The CDR3 length is 16 residues. Per the germline V gene, CDR1 is MGHRA and CDR2 is YSYEKL. The CDR3 bases are TGCGCCAGCAGCCAAGATCGCCGGGGGCAGAACACTGAAGCTTTCTTT. This encodes CASSQDRRGQNTEAFF.

There are many counts of this clonotype. V and J are TRBV5-1 and TRBJ2-7, with 7 positions matching TRBD2. The length of the CDR3 is 14 residues. With 3 bases clipped from V and 2 bases from J, the junction kept 5 bases outside the gene matches. CDR1 and CDR2 from the germline V gene are SGHRS and YFSETQ. The chain's CDR3 is CASSSVAGAYEQYF. For the CDR3, the DNA is TGCGCCAGCAGCTCCGTCGCGGGGGCCTACGAGCAGTACTTC.

This clonotype showed up many times. V and J are TRBV11-3 and TRBJ2-1; unclear D gene. In germline, CDR1 is SGHNT, CDR2 YENEEA. V dropped 9 bases and J dropped 0 bases, with 12 bases sitting between them. The CDR3 sequence is 14 residues long. This CDR3 is CASSTGFSYNEQFF. The CDR3 DNA follows: TGTGCCAGTAGCACCGGGTTCTCCTACAATGAGCAGTTCTTC. Filled out from reference TRBV11-3 and TRBJ2-1, the complete variable domain reads EAGVVQSPRYKIIEKKQPVAFWCNPISGHNTLYWYLQNLGQGPELLIRYENEEAVDDSQLPKDRFSAERLKGVDSTLKIQPAELGDSAVYLCASSTGFSYNEQFFGPGTRLTVL.

This clonotype was found many times. The chain joins TRBV20-1 to TRBJ2-7; D gene uncertain. V was cut by 7 bases and J by 3 bases, with 19 bases left in between. CDR3 length equals 14 residues. Germline assignment: CDR1 DFQATT and CDR2 SNEGSKA (reference sequence). The CDR3 sequence: CSVLDLRHFYEQYF. CDR3 DNA sequence: TGCAGTGTCTTGGACCTCCGCCACTTCTACGAGCAGTACTTC.

The V call is TRBV7-2, the J call TRBJ2-1; TRBD2 might be the D (6 bases). Per the germline V gene, CDR1 is SGHTA and CDR2 is FQGNSA. This CDR3 has 13 residues. Trimming shortened V by 5 bases and J by 14 bases, and 19 bases separated the two germline ends. The CDR3 here is CASSQGVPGVKFF. The CDR3 nucleotides are TGTGCCAGCAGCCAAGGGGTACCGGGAGTGAAGTTCTTC.

The V gene is TRBV5-1, the J gene TRBJ2-2; D perhaps matches TRBD2 (6 bases). The CDR3 loop spans 16 amino acids. Trimming shortened V by 0 bases and J by 1 base, and 10 bases separated the two germline ends. The V gene's germline CDR1 is SGHRS and CDR2 YFSETQ. The CDR3 reads CASSLEASENTGELFF. CDR3 DNA sequence: TGCGCCAGCAGCTTGGAGGCTAGCGAGAACACCGGGGAGCTGTTTTTT.

This clonotype was picked up many times. The chain couples TRBV4-1 to TRBJ2-3, with D perhaps matching TRBD1 (6 bases). V was shortened by 4 bases and J by 5 bases, with 19 bases between the two germline ends. The CDR3 runs to 16 residues. Germline V lookup: CDR1 MGHRA, CDR2 YSYEKL. CDR3 protein: CASSPEGWGQKDTQYF. The CDR3 DNA reads as TGCGCCAGCAGCCCTGAAGGGTGGGGGCAGAAAGATACGCAGTATTTT.

At least ten counts were recorded for this clonotype. The genes are TRBV28 and TRBJ2-1; 9 nucleotides agree with TRBD2. Germline V gene data show CDR1 as MDHEN and CDR2 as SYDVKM. The CDR3 runs 16 residues. The junction had 8 bases not matched to a gene; V was cut back by 8 bases and J by 0 bases. For the CDR3, the DNA is TGTGCCAGCGACAACAGCGGGGGGAGCTCCTACAATGAGCAGTTCTTC. Its protein product is CASDNSGGSSYNEQFF.

In its sample, this clonotype was seen many times. The J gene is TRBJ2-2, the V gene TRBV9; 10 bases are a match to TRBD2. Germline loops: CDR1 SGDLS, CDR2 YYNGEE. CDR3 size: 16 residues. V shed 4 bases, J shed 2 bases, and the junction held 5 bases outside the gene matches. The chain's CDR3 is CASSPRTSGNTGELFF. The CDR3 DNA is TGTGCCAGCAGCCCTAGGACTAGCGGAAACACCGGGGAGCTGTTTTTT.